This is a list of T cell receptor beta chains from one sample in a study of T cell responses to AZD1222 COVID-19 vaccine. Measured with immunoSEQ multiplex PCR; TCRdb has only the in-frame clones, and not every one. The data hold tens of thousands of clones, with 89% observed a single time. Sequencing used peripheral blood, obtained 28 days after the second AZD1222 dose. The receptors were sampled from an adult who received the AZD1222 COVID-19 vaccine. The CDR3 runs from the conserved cysteine through the conserved F or W. Each record gives: V gene, clone size, J gene, CDR3 length, D gene, CDR3 DNA, CDR3 protein. The D gene is left open where the match is weak. Size is omitted from some rows. Given values are once, few, many or a class for expanded clones.

TRBV6-5,-,TRBJ1-2,14,-,TGTGCCAGCAGTTACTCGGAGGACGGTACTGGCTACACCTTC,CASSYSEDGTGYTF
TRBV5-5,-,TRBJ1-5,16,-,TGTGCCAGCAGCCCCCGGGCAGGGACTGGGTTTCAGCCCCAGCATTTT,CASSPRAGTGFQPQHF
TRBV5-1,-,TRBJ1-6,14,TRBD1,TGCGCCAGCAGTTCCGGGACAGGGCTTTCACCCCTCCACTTT,CASSSGTGLSPLHF
TRBV18,-,TRBJ1-1,16,-,TGTGCCAGCTCACCTGAGTTCGGGGGGTTGAACACTGAAGCTTTCTTT,CASSPEFGGLNTEAFF
TRBV5-1,-,TRBJ2-2,15,TRBD2,TGCGCCAGCAGCTTGACTAGCGGGGGGGCCGGGGAGCTGTTTTTT,CASSLTSGGAGELFF
TRBV3-1/TRBV3-2,-,TRBJ1-1,14,-,TGTGCCAGCAGCCCCCTAGGGGCTAACACTGAAGCTTTCTTT,CASSPLGANTEAFF
TRBV7-9,once,TRBJ1-6,13,-,TGTGCCAGCAGCTTAGCACAGGGTTCACCCCTCCACTTT,CASSLAQGSPLHF
TRBV5-1,-,TRBJ2-5,15,-,TGCGCCAGCAGACTGGCCGGGGGGCTAGCGGAGACCCAGTACTTC,CASRLAGGLAETQYF
TRBV2,-,TRBJ2-2,15,-,TGTGCCAGCAAACTTGGGACACCGAACACCGGGGAGCTGTTTTTT,CASKLGTPNTGELFF
TRBV5-1,-,TRBJ2-2,15,TRBD2,TGCGCCAGCCGAGGGACTAGCGGGGAAACCGGGGAGCTGTTTTTT,CASRGTSGETGELFF
TRBV5-1,-,TRBJ2-3,17,TRBD2,TGCGCCAGCAGCTTTGCGGGACTAGCGGGAGGGACAGATACGCAGTATTTT,CASSFAGLAGGTDTQYF
TRBV5-5,-,TRBJ2-7,16,TRBD1,TGTGCCAGCAGCTCTAGGGGGGACAGGTTGTCCTACGAGCAGTACTTC,CASSSRGDRLSYEQYF
TRBV5-6,once,TRBJ1-2,14,-,TGTGCCAGCAGCACCTCAACAGCGTTCTATGGCTACACCTTC,CASSTSTAFYGYTF
TRBV7-2,-,TRBJ2-5,16,TRBD2,TGTGCCAGCAGCTTAGATGGCGGGAGGGCCCGGGAGACCCAGTACTTC,CASSLDGGRARETQYF
TRBV5-1,-,TRBJ1-2,15,-,TGCGCCACCACCGACCAACTCGACAGGTGGTCGAGCTACACCTTC,CATTDQLDRWSSYTF
TRBV6-5,-,TRBJ1-2,12,-,TGTGCCAGCATCGGGACTCAATATGGCTACACCTTC,CASIGTQYGYTF
TRBV9,once,TRBJ1-6,14,-,TGTGCCAGCAGCAAACAGGGCAACGATTCACCCCTCCACTTT,CASSKQGNDSPLHF
TRBV2,-,TRBJ1-4,13,-,TGTGCCAGCAGTGAATTGCTTAATGAAAAACTGTTTTTT,CASSELLNEKLFF
TRBV18,-,TRBJ2-7,12,-,TGTGCCGCCGCCCGGGCGGTCCACGAGCAGTACTTC,CAAARAVHEQYF
TRBV18,-,TRBJ1-1,15,-,TGTGCCAGCTCACCACTCGAGGGGGGGAACACTGAAGCTTTCTTT,CASSPLEGGNTEAFF
TRBV7-2,-,TRBJ2-7,15,-,TGTGCCAGCAGTCAAGGGGGTGGGGTTTCCTACGAGCAGTACTTC,CASSQGGGVSYEQYF
TRBV5-1,-,TRBJ1-2,13,-,TGCGCCAGCAGGATGGACCCTAACTATGGCTACACCTTC,CASRMDPNYGYTF
TRBV28,-,TRBJ1-2,14,-,TGTGCCAGCAGTTTAAGCAGAATTAACTATGGCTACACCTTC,CASSLSRINYGYTF
TRBV7-2,-,TRBJ1-3,14,-,TGTGCCAGCAGCTTTGGTGCTTCTGGAAACACCATATATTTT,CASSFGASGNTIYF
TRBV6-2/TRBV6-3,-,TRBJ2-7,12,-,TGTGCCAGCAGTTACGGGGCGGGAGAGCAGTACTTC,CASSYGAGEQYF
TRBV10-3,-,TRBJ2-2,14,-,TGTGCCATCAGTGAACAGGGGAACACCGGGGAGCTGTTTTTT,CAISEQGNTGELFF
TRBV18,-,TRBJ2-1,13,TRBD1,TGTGCCAGCTCACCGGGACAGCTTAATGAGCAGTTCTTC,CASSPGQLNEQFF